Sequencing of this T cell receptor beta chain was carried out in a study of human T cells and chemical hapten exposure. Library preparation tagged each individual cDNA molecule with a unique molecular identifier. One entry per CDR3 protein, called by TCRdb with MiXCR from the RACE reads. The sample shows 100,000 to 150,000 distinct CDR3 sequences, about 9.4% of them seen only once. Noted time point: healthy volunteer bleed at 2 weeks. It was from unfractionated whole blood that total RNA was extracted. Trimming took off 5 bases at V and 3 bases at J, with 16 bases between the two ends. The CDR3 is 15 amino acids.

The sample taken for sequencing was whole blood. J is TRBJ1-1 and V is TRBV12-3 or TRBV12-4, with a possible D match to TRBD1 (6 bases). The source of this sequence is a male donor in good health. Some clones in this sample may be carry-over from other donors' samples. CDR3 nucleotides: TGTGCCAGCAGTACTCCACAGAGGGGGGACACTGAAGCTTTCTTT. Its translation is CASSTPQRGDTEAFF.